This T cell receptor beta chain derives from a study of glioma-infiltrating T cells. Study observations and caveats: Tissue and blood shared very few CDR3 sequences. Non-neoplastic patients had below-expected tissue-blood divergence, while all gliomas exceeded expectation.

Amplification of TCR alpha and beta CDR3 regions from RNA used iRepertoire nested multiplex PCR. One-step reverse transcription and amplification started from around 100-400 ng of tissue mRNA or PBMC total RNA. TCRdb passed the multiplex PCR reads through MiXCR, listing each CDR3 protein once. The top ten hold around 28% of the sample, which has 100,000 to 150,000 distinct CDR3 sequences, 24% seen once. The germline V gene encodes CDR1 SGHTA and CDR2 FQGTGA. Trimming at V came to 4 bases and at J to 7 bases, leaving 10 bases not matched to a gene. The CDR3 consists of 16 residues. On this clonotype itself: Its target is unknown.

The sequenced sample consisted of glioma tissue, nonneoplastic brain tissue, or PBMCs (not recorded which). The rearrangement links TRBV7-3 to TRBJ2-1, with 10 bases aligning to TRBD2. This sequence was found in a human donor with low-grade glioma or glioblastoma, undergoing nonglioma brain surgery, or in good health (not recorded which). CDR3 loop: CASSWGGASGGNEQFF. CDR3 nucleotide sequence: TGTGCCAGCAGCTGGGGTGGGGCTAGCGGGGGTAATGAGCAGTTCTTC.